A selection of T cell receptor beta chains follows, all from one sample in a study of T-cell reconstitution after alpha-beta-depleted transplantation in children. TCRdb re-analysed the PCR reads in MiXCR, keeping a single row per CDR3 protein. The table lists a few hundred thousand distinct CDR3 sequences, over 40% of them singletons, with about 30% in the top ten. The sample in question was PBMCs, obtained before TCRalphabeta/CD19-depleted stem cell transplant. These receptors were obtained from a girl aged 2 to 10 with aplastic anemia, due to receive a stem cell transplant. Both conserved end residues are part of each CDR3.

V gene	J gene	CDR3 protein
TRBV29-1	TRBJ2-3	CSVVSSLTPDTQYF
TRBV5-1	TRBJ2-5	CASSLDRGRETQYF
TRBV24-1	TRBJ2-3	CATSDFPGNTQYF
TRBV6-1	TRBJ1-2	CASSVDSQAPYGYTF
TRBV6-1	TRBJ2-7	CASTPGGSYEQYF
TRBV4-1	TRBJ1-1	CASSQGILPGRQLNTEAFF
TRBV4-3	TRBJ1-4	CASSLGYPQTNEKLFF
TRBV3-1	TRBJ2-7	CASSQEIGVGFYEQYF
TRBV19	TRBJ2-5	CASSIMGETQYF
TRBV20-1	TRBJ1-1	CSARDAGVGTEAFF
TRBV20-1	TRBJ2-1	CSAPMGGNEQFF
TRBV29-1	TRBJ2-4	CSVEVRGQAKNIQYF
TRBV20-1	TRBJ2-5	CSASWLAGGGETQYF
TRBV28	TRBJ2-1	CAASRWGQAGSEQFF
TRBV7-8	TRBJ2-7	CASGPRHTYEQYF
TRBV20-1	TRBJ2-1	CSASGTSGRKIHEQFF
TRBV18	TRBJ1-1	CASSYPQGAAEAFF
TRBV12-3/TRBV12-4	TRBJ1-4	CASSRPGSNEKLFF